This T cell receptor beta chain came from a study of T cell changes during pregnancy in multiple sclerosis. Some clones are missing from TCRdb's copy, which holds only in-frame ones; the method was immunoSEQ multiplex PCR. The data hold tens of thousands of clones, with nearly 95% observed a single time. V dropped 2 bases and J dropped 5 bases, with 3 bases sitting between them. This CDR3 spans 11 amino acids. The germline CDR1 and CDR2 sequences are SGHVS and FQNEAQ. The specimen was CD4+ T cells from peripheral blood mononuclear cells, collected after pregnancy. The TCR comes from a female donor in good health, enrolled as a control in a pregnancy study. The genes are TRBV7-8 and TRBJ2-5, with unresolved D. Written as DNA, the CDR3 is TGTGCCAGCAGCTTATCGGAGACCCAGTACTTC. This translates into CASSLSETQYF.